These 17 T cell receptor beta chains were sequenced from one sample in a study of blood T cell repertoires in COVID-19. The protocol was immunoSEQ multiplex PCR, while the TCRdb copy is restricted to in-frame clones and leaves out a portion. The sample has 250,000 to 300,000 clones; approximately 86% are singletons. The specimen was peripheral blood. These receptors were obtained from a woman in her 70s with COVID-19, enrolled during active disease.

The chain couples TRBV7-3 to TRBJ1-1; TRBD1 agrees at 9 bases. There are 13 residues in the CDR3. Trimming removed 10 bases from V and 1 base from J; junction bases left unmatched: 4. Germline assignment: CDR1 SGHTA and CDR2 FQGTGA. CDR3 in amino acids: CATKQGANTEAFF. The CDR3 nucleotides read TGTGCCACCAAACAGGGGGCGAACACTGAAGCTTTCTTT.

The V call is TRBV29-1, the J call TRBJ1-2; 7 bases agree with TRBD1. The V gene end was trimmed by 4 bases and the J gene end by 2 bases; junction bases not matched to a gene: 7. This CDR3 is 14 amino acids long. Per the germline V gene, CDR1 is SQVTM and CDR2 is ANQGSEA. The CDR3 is CSVALQGTNYGYTF. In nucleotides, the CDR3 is TGCAGCGTTGCGTTACAGGGGACCAACTATGGCTACACCTTC.

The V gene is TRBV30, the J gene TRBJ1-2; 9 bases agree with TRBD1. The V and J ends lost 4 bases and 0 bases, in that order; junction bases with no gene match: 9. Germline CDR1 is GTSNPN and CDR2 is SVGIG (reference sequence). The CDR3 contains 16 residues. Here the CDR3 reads CAWIYRDREPNYGYTF. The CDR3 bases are TGTGCCTGGATCTACCGGGACAGGGAACCTAACTATGGCTACACCTTC.

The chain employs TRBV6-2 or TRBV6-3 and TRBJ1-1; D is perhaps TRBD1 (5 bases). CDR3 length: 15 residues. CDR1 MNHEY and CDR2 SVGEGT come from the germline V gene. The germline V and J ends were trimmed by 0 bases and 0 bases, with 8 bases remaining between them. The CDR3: CASSYSGGMNTEAFF. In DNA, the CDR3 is TGTGCCAGCAGTTACTCGGGGGGTATGAACACTGAAGCTTTCTTT.

As DNA, the CDR3 is TGTGCCAGTCGCCGCGCGCGGGACAGGGACAATGAGCAGTTCTTC. Protein sequence: CASRRARDRDNEQFF. The V and J genes are TRBV19 and TRBJ2-1; 9 bases align to TRBD1. V was pared by 8 bases and J by 5 bases, with 10 bases of the junction left unmatched. The CDR3 contains 15 residues. In germline, CDR1 is LNHDA, CDR2 SQIVND (reference sequence).

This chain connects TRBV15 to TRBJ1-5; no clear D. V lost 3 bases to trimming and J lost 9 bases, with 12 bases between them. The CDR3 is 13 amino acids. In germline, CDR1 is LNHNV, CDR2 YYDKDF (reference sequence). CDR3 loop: CATSRDSVGPQHF. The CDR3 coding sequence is TGTGCCACCAGCAGGGACTCGGTCGGGCCCCAGCATTTT.

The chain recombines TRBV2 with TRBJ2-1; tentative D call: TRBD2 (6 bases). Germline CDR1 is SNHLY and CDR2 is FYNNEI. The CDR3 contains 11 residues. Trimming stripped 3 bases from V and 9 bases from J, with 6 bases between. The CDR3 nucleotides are TGTGCCAGCAGTGAGGAGGGTGAGCAGTTCTTC. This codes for CASSEEGEQFF.

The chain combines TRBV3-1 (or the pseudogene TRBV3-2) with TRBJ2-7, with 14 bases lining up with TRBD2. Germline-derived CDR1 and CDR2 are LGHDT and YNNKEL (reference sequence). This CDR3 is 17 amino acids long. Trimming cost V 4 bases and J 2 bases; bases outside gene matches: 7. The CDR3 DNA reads TGTGCCAGCAGCCCAACGACTAGCGGGGGGGCCCCCTACGAGCAGTACTTC. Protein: CASSPTTSGGAPYEQYF.

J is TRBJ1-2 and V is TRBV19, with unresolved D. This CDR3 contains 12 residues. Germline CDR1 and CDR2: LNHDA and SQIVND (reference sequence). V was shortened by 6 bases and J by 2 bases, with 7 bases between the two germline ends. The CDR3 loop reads CASRDFNYGYTF. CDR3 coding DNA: TGTGCCAGTAGGGACTTCAACTATGGCTACACCTTC.

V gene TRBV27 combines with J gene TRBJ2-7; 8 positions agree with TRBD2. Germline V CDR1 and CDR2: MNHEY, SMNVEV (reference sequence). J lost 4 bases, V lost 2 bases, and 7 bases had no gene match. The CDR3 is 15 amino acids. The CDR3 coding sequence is TGTGCCAGCAGTTTAGGAGCGGGGGAGGTTTACGAGCAGTACTTC. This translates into CASSLGAGEVYEQYF.

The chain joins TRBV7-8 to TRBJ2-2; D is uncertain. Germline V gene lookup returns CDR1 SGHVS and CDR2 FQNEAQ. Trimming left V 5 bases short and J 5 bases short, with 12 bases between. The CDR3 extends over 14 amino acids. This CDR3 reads CASSPRRGTGELFF. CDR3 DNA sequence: TGTGCCAGCAGCCCTAGACGTGGGACCGGGGAGCTGTTTTTT.

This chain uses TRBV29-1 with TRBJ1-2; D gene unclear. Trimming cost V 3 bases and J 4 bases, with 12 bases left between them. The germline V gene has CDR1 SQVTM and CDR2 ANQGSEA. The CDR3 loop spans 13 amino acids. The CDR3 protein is CSVDSGLSYGYTF. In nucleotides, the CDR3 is TGCAGCGTTGACTCGGGTCTTAGCTATGGCTACACCTTC.

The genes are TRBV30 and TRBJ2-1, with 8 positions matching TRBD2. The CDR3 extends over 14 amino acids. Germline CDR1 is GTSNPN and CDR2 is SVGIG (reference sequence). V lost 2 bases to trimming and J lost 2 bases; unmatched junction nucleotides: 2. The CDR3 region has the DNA TGTGCCTGGAGTTACGGGGGGGCCTACAATGAGCAGTTCTTC. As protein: CAWSYGGAYNEQFF.

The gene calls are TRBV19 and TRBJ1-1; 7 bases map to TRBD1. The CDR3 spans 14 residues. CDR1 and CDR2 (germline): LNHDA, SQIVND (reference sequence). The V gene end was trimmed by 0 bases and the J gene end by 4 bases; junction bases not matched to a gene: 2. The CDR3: CASSIDHRGTEAFF. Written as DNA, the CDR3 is TGTGCCAGTAGTATAGATCACAGGGGCACTGAAGCTTTCTTT.

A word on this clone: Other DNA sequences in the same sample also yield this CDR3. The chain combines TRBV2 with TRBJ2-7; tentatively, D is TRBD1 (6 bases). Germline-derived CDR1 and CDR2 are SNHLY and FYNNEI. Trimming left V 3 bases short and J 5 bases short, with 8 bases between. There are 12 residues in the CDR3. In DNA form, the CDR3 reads TGTGCCAGCAGTGACAGGGGTCACGAGCAGTACTTC. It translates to CASSDRGHEQYF.

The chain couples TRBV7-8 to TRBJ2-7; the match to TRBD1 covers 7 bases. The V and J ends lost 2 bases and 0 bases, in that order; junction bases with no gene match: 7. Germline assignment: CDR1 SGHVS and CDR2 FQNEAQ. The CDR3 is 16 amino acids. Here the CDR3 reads CASSLLGRGTSYEQYF. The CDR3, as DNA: TGTGCCAGCAGCTTATTGGGCAGGGGGACCTCCTACGAGCAGTACTTC.

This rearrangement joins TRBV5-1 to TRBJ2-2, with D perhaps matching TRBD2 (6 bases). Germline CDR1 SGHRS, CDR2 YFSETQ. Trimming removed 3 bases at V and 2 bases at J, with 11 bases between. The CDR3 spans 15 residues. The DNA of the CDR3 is TGCGCCAGCAGCTATAGCGGATTAAACACCGGGGAGCTGTTTTTT. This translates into CASSYSGLNTGELFF.